The 16 T cell receptor beta chains below come from one sample, sequenced in a study of T cells after yellow fever vaccination. TCRdb reprocessed the 5' RACE reads via MiXCR and lists one record per CDR3 protein. Of about 630,000 distinct CDR3 sequences in the sample, around 12% were seen once. Sequencing used PBMCs, obtained on the day of the yellow fever booster vaccination. Receptors originate from a man aged 25 to 45 who received the YFV17D yellow fever vaccine.

V is TRBV21-1 and J is TRBJ2-5; TRBD1 reflects the table's D call only, with no check against the DNA. TRBV21-1 is assigned pseudogene status. The CDR3 is made up of 12 amino acids. This CDR3 reads CASRTGWETQYF. CDR3 sequence (DNA): TGTGCCAGCAGGACAGGGTGGGAGACCCAGTACTTC.

V and J are TRBV3-1 and TRBJ2-7; unclear D gene. V dropped 5 bases and J dropped 1 base, with 12 bases sitting between them. The CDR3 runs 14 residues. Germline CDR1 is LGHDT and CDR2 is YNNKEL (reference sequence). The CDR3 coding sequence is TGTGCCAGCAGCGATCGGACCAGGTCCTACGAGCAGTACTTC. As protein: CASSDRTRSYEQYF.

The table lists this clonotype with a few counts. The J gene is TRBJ2-5, the V gene TRBV29-1; D perhaps matches TRBD2 (6 bases). V was clipped by 8 bases and J by 2 bases, with 12 bases between them. There are 12 residues in the CDR3. CDR1 is SQVTM and CDR2 is ANQGSEA in the germline V gene. The CDR3 region has the DNA TGCAGCCCCAGCGGGCCGCAAGAGACCCAGTACTTC. It translates to CSPSGPQETQYF.

The chain combines TRBV5-6 with TRBJ2-2; 11 bases match TRBD2. The V gene end was trimmed by 4 bases and the J gene end by 3 bases; junction bases not matched to a gene: 8. Germline V gene data show CDR1 as SGHDT and CDR2 as YYEEEE. The CDR3 covers 17 residues. The CDR3 loop is CASSPDTGLADTGELFF. In nucleotides, the CDR3 is TGTGCCAGCAGCCCAGATACGGGACTAGCGGACACCGGGGAGCTGTTTTTT.

The sample holds many counts of this clonotype. The gene calls are TRBV20-1 and TRBJ1-1; D is undetermined. V was clipped by 1 base and J by 1 base, with 10 bases between them. CDR3 length equals 14 residues. Germline V lookup: CDR1 DFQATT, CDR2 SNEGSKA (reference sequence). CDR3 DNA: TGCAGTGCTAGAGTTCCTGCGGGGAACACTGAAGCTTTCTTT. Amino acid sequence: CSARVPAGNTEAFF.

This clonotype was counted only a few times. The chain uses TRBV6-2 or TRBV6-3 and TRBJ2-1; TRBD1 matches at 9 bases. V gave up 6 bases and J gave up 8 bases; unmatched junction bases: 11. This CDR3 region has 15 residues. The germline CDR1 and CDR2 sequences are MNHEY and SVGEGT. CDR3 loop: CASSWGDRALHEQFF. The CDR3 DNA reads TGTGCCAGCAGCTGGGGGGACAGGGCCCTACATGAGCAGTTCTTC.

The chain carries TRBV7-9 and TRBJ2-7; D is possibly TRBD1 or TRBD2 (5 bases each). Germline V CDR1 and CDR2: SEHNR, FQNEAQ (reference sequence). The CDR3 sequence is 13 residues long. V was trimmed by 7 bases and J by 5 bases, leaving 15 bases between them. DNA of the CDR3: TGTGCCAGCACCACGGCAGGGACCCACGAGCAGTACTTC. Translated: CASTTAGTHEQYF.

The chain couples TRBV5-5 to TRBJ2-7; D perhaps matches TRBD2 (6 bases). CDR1 and CDR2 (germline): SGHKS, YYEKEE (reference sequence). V shed 2 bases and J shed 1 base, with 10 bases lying between them. The CDR3 contains 14 residues. DNA for the CDR3: TGTGCCAGCAGCTTTGCGGAGGGGTCCTACGAGCAGTACTTC. Translated, it gives CASSFAEGSYEQYF. Complete variable domain (other parts from reference TRBV5-5 and TRBJ2-7): DAGVTQSPTHLIKTRGQQVTLRCSPISGHKSVSWYQQVLGQGPQFIFQYYEKEERGRGNFPDRFSARQFPNYSSELNVNALLLGDSALYLCASSFAEGSYEQYFGPGTRLTVT.

In its sample, this clonotype was seen a few times. V and J are TRBV4-3 and TRBJ2-1, with 9 bases lining up with TRBD2. V shed 0 bases, J shed 3 bases, and the junction held 6 bases outside the gene matches. The CDR3 runs 17 residues. CDR1 and CDR2 from the germline V gene are LGHNA and YSLEER. The CDR3, as DNA: TGCGCCAGCAGCCAAGAGGCGGGAGGGGTTTTCTACAATGAGCAGTTCTTC. Its protein product is CASSQEAGGVFYNEQFF.

This chain uses TRBV20-1 with TRBJ2-3; D gene ambiguous. This CDR3 is 13 amino acids long. Germline V gene data show CDR1 as DFQATT and CDR2 as SNEGSKA (reference sequence). V was pared by 6 bases and J by 2 bases, with 12 bases between. The CDR3, as DNA: TGCAGTGCCCACGCGGCTAACACAGATACGCAGTATTTT. Translating gives CSAHAANTDTQYF.

Only a few counts were recorded for this clonotype. The CDR3 region has the DNA TGCAGTGCTATAGGGGGTTCAACTAATGAAAAACTGTTTTTT. This gives the protein CSAIGGSTNEKLFF. The rearrangement joins TRBV20-1 to TRBJ1-4; a possible D gene is TRBD1 (6 bases). The CDR3 is 14 amino acids. V lost 4 bases and J 0 bases, leaving 9 bases between the germline ends. Germline-derived CDR1 and CDR2 are DFQATT and SNEGSKA (reference sequence).

This clonotype occurred a few times. The V and J genes are TRBV7-8 and TRBJ2-5; no clear D gene. From germline, CDR1 is SGHVS and CDR2 FQNEAQ. Trimming stripped 5 bases from V and 4 bases from J, with 11 bases between. The CDR3 totals 13 residues. The chain's CDR3 is CASSRAIRETQYF. As DNA, the CDR3 is TGTGCCAGCAGCCGCGCCATCCGAGAGACCCAGTACTTC.

The table lists this clonotype with a few counts. CDR3 DNA sequence: TGTGCCAGCAGCCCACAGGATCACTACGAGCAGTACTTC. The encoded protein is CASSPQDHYEQYF. This chain connects TRBV6-2 or TRBV6-3 to TRBJ2-7, with a weak D call TRBD1 (5 bases). This CDR3 is built from 13 residues. Trimming shortened V by 6 bases and J by 3 bases, and 12 bases separated the two germline ends. Germline values: CDR1 MNHEY, CDR2 SVGEGT.

The rearrangement links TRBV4-3 to TRBJ2-2; D is possibly TRBD2 (5 bases). Trimming shortened V by 0 bases and J by 3 bases, and 5 bases separated the two germline ends. Germline CDR1 reads LGHNA; CDR2 reads YSLEER. The CDR3 covers 14 residues. The CDR3 sequence: CASSQEDYTGELFF. CDR3 bases: TGCGCCAGCAGCCAAGAGGACTACACCGGGGAGCTGTTTTTT.

This clonotype turned up a few times. The V gene is TRBV12-3 or TRBV12-4, the J gene TRBJ2-7, with 12 positions matching TRBD2. This CDR3 has 15 residues. J was trimmed by 0 bases and V by 6 bases; bases with no gene match: 3. The CDR3 loop is CASSRTSGTSYEQYF. CDR3 in DNA: TGTGCCAGCAGCCGGACTAGCGGGACCTCCTACGAGCAGTACTTC.

As for this clonotype: The junction departs from the called germline gene at one end, perhaps through a read error. This chain connects TRBV7-9 to TRBJ2-2; no firm D call. This CDR3 is built from 10 residues. Germline CDR1 SEHNR, CDR2 FQNEAQ (reference sequence). For the CDR3, the DNA is TGCAGTACACAAACCGGGGAGCTGTTTTTT. As protein: CSTQTGELFF.